This TCR beta chain is from a study of blood T cell repertoires in COVID-19. Generated by immunoSEQ multiplex PCR, the TCRdb table keeps only in-frame clones and is missing some. The repertoire has some 140,000 clones, roughly 78% of them found once; the top ten carry roughly 3.6%. V was trimmed by 4 bases and J by 8 bases, leaving 12 bases between them. The CDR3 contains 14 residues. Germline lookup yields CDR1 SEHNR and CDR2 FQNEAQ (reference sequence). The chain recombines TRBV7-9 with TRBJ1-6; the D gene is possibly TRBD1 (5 bases). Sequenced: peripheral blood. The clonotype comes from a man in his 60s with acute or convalescent COVID-19. As DNA, the CDR3 is TGTGCCAGCAGCTCCTCGGGGGGTTATTCACCCCTCCACTTT. Translating gives CASSSSGGYSPLHF.